This section outlines one TCR beta chain sequence together with its context. The method was immunoSEQ multiplex PCR; TCRdb's version includes in-frame clones alone and lacks a portion of them. The sample has roughly 72,000 clones, over 70% seen once. This specimen comes from a study of OX40 agonist ivuxolimab in advanced cancers. V shed 8 bases and J shed 3 bases, with 14 bases lying between them. The length of the CDR3 is 12 residues. Germline values: CDR1 GTSNPN, CDR2 SVGIG (reference sequence). The TCR comes from an adult with an advanced solid tumor such as melanoma, head and neck, liver or kidney cancer. This chain links TRBV30 with TRBJ2-7; TRBD2 might be the D (6 bases). The sample here was CD4+ or CD8+ T cells sorted from blood, taken in a trial of the OX40 agonist ivuxolimab. Here the CDR3 DNA reads TGTGCCGGTGATAGCGGAGGCTACGAGCAGTACTTC. It codes for CAGDSGGYEQYF.